This T cell receptor beta chain is from a study of control samples from healthy donors and cancer patients. The CDR3 spans 12 residues. Germline V gene data show CDR1 as SEHNR and CDR2 as FQNEAQ (reference sequence). With 10 bases removed from V and 4 bases from J, the gap between germline ends came to 13 bases. Data came from immunoSEQ multiplex PCR; TCRdb stores just in-frame clones and leaves some out. The sample includes some 140,000 clones, about 94% of them seen just once. The V gene is TRBV7-9, the J gene TRBJ1-2, with D maybe TRBD1 (6 bases). The sequencing input was blood. The receptor was derived from a man aged 35 to 55 in good health. CDR3 residues: CATRGIAYGYTF. For the CDR3, the DNA is TGTGCCACCAGGGGAATTGCCTATGGCTACACCTTC.